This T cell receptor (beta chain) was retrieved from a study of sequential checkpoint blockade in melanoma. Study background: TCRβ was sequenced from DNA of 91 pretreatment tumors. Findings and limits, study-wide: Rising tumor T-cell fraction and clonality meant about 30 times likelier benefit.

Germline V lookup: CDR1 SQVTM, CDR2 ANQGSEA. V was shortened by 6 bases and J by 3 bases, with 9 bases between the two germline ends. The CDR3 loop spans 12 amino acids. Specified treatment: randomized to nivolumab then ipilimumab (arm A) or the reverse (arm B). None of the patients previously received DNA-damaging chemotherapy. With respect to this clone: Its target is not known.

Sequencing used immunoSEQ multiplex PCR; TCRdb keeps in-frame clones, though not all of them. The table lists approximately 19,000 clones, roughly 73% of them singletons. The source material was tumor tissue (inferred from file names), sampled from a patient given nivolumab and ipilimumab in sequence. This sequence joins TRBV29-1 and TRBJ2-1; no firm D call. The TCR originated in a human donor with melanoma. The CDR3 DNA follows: TGCAGCGTCGCAGGTGACTACAATGAGCAGTTCTTC. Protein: CSVAGDYNEQFF.